A selection of T cell receptor beta chains follows, all from one sample in a study of T cell repertoires in cytomegalovirus infection. Each CDR3 protein is one row after TCRdb ran MiXCR on the reads. The table records fewer than 900,000 distinct CDR3 sequences, almost 30% of them present only once. These receptors' antigens are unknown. The material was cultured CD8+ T cells from PBMCs, obtained from culture after CMV antigen stimulation. Receptors were obtained from a human donor in good health (CMV status not recorded). Some clones in this sample may be carry-over from other donors' samples. The CDR3 runs from the conserved cysteine through the conserved F or W. Fields, in order: clone size, V gene, D gene, J gene, CDR3 protein, CDR3 DNA. A D gene is named only where the DNA matches it firmly. Clone size is stated in some rows and not others, as once, few, many or a class when expanded.

clone size: once; V gene: TRBV28; D gene: .; J gene: TRBJ1-1; CDR3 protein: CASSLCITHRLNTEAFF; CDR3 DNA: TGTGCCAGCAGTTTATGCATAACCCACAGATTGAACACTGAAGCTTTCTTT
clone size: few; V gene: TRBV7-9; D gene: .; J gene: TRBJ1-3; CDR3 protein: CASSLKAPQENTIYF; CDR3 DNA: TGTGCCAGCAGCTTAAAGGCACCTCAAGAAAACACCATATATTTT
clone size: few; V gene: TRBV19; D gene: .; J gene: TRBJ2-1; CDR3 protein: CASSINIRNEQFF; CDR3 DNA: TGTGCCAGTAGTATTAACATCAGGAATGAGCAGTTCTTC
clone size: few; V gene: TRBV12-5; D gene: .; J gene: TRBJ1-2; CDR3 protein: CASGPGTSGGYTF; CDR3 DNA: TGTGCTAGTGGTCCCGGGACCTCAGGGGGCTACACCTTC
clone size: .; V gene: TRBV4-1; D gene: .; J gene: TRBJ1-1; CDR3 protein: CASSQVEGNTEAFF; CDR3 DNA: TGCGCCAGCAGCCAGGTCGAGGGGAACACTGAAGCTTTCTTT
clone size: many; V gene: TRBV7-8; D gene: TRBD2; J gene: TRBJ2-7; CDR3 protein: CASSLHFGSSGSSYEQYF; CDR3 DNA: TGTGCCAGCAGCTTGCACTTCGGTTCAAGCGGGAGCTCCTACGAGCAGTACTTC
clone size: .; V gene: TRBV5-4; D gene: .; J gene: TRBJ2-1; CDR3 protein: CASSLGLSGGEQFF; CDR3 DNA: TGTGCCAGCAGCTTGGGGCTTTCCGGGGGTGAGCAGTTCTTC
clone size: .; V gene: TRBV2; D gene: TRBD2; J gene: TRBJ2-5; CDR3 protein: CASSDTSGSPQETQYF; CDR3 DNA: TGTGCCAGCAGTGACACTAGCGGATCCCCCCAAGAGACCCAGTACTTC
clone size: few; V gene: TRBV27; D gene: .; J gene: TRBJ2-2; CDR3 protein: CASSLFPPDDSTGELFF; CDR3 DNA: TGTGCCAGCAGTTTATTTCCCCCGGACGACTCGACCGGGGAGCTGTTTTTT
clone size: .; V gene: TRBV20-1; D gene: .; J gene: TRBJ2-2; CDR3 protein: CSARGGVTGELFF; CDR3 DNA: TGCAGTGCTAGAGGGGGCGTCACCGGGGAGCTGTTTTTT
clone size: few; V gene: TRBV12-3/TRBV12-4; D gene: .; J gene: TRBJ2-2; CDR3 protein: CASSGTENTGELFF; CDR3 DNA: TGTGCCAGCAGTGGGACGGAGAACACCGGGGAGCTGTTTTTT